Sequencing of this T cell receptor (beta chain) was carried out in a study of cytomegalovirus exposure and HLA in healthy donors (dated by TCRdb to about 2017). In terms of the full investigation: In an earlier analysis of roughly 590 of the donors, 250 to 300 Gb of sequence data and 100 million or so unique TCR beta sequences from approximately 180 million T cells were reported. The study aimed to test whether cataloging public T cell receptors could reveal signatures of past pathogen exposure. Donor age, sex, ethnicity and CMV serostatus were compiled alongside the repertoire data. Roughly 5 DR-DQ haplotypes were handled as single units for association and clustering, since linkage in the cohort was strong. A separate validation cohort of more than 100 different subjects was used in addition to the 666-subject first cohort. Class I and class II HLA loci were covered by the typing at four-digit resolution. A later analysis re-analyzed previously published TCR beta repertoires from several hundred donors and added high-resolution HLA genotyping to study TCR occurrence patterns. The study profiled the T cell repertoires of 666 subjects by immunosequencing and related them to cytomegalovirus serostatus. Rather than drawing on any new phenotypic data, the later analysis identified candidate immune exposures from TCR beta sequences and the way those sequences occurred across donors. The number of donors typed differed by locus, with about 629-640 for A, B, C, DRB1 and DQB1, approximately 500 for DQA1, 606 for DPA1, and 400 to 490 for DPB1. To predict cytomegalovirus infection status, the study brought together high-throughput TCR immunosequencing, statistical association of individual TCRs with disease status, and machine learning. Genome-wide SNP genotypes for about 60% of the 666 donors were used in a later genetic analysis, which treated that subset as a discovery cohort. In an earlier analysis of about 590 of the donors, high-throughput TCR beta sequencing was used to judge whether each TCR beta V gene segment behaved as functional or pseudogenic. All discovery cohort repertoires had been generated on a single sequencing platform. Roughly 300 gigabases of sequencing data and around 88 million unique TCR sequences made up an early release that covered nearly 650 HLA-typed donors. Among approximately 370 genotyped donors of the cohort, an average of roughly 230,000 unique TCR beta nucleotide sequences was sequenced per donor, of which roughly 18% were non-productive. The genetic ancestry cluster associated with self-reported Caucasian donors included about 84% of the approximately 430 genotyped donors.

The CDR3, cysteine through phenylalanine, is 14 amino acids long. The sequence is cut down to CDR3 DNA, 42 bases in frame from base 1. Based on the germline V gene, the CDR1 and CDR2 sequences are SGHRS and YFSETQ. V loses 0 bases of germline sequence and J loses 0 bases, and the interval between the two ends is 6 bases. The cohort comprised some 680 healthy bone marrow donors. At the time of sampling, every cohort member was nominally healthy, though immune exposures that went unrecorded were likely present. Of the approximately 700 cohort members, approximately 300 had a positive CMV serostatus and about 400 had a negative one, while no CMV serostatus was recorded for the donor. A peripheral blood sample was provided by each donor, and peripheral blood mononuclear cells were used for TCR beta sequencing. The Qiagen DNeasy Blood Extraction Kit was used to extract genomic DNA from the blood cell samples.

Library prep was done by the immunoSEQ multiplex PCR assay. For the multiplex PCR, a mixture combining 60 forward primers for TCR Vbeta segments and 13 reverse primers for TCR Jbeta segments was used. Amplification of the CDR3 region of rearranged TCR beta genes was performed with a multiplex PCR assay on genomic DNA. The amplified TCR beta libraries were sequenced on the Illumina HiSeq System as 87-base-pair reads. From the authors' description of their analysis: Across the 670 or so repertoires, a later analysis counted 80 million or so unique TCR beta chains, approximately 10 million of which were shared by at least two donors. A nearest-neighbor algorithm error-corrected the raw reads and collapsed the reads into unique sequences, merging closely related sequences to remove PCR and sequencing errors. CDR3 sequences were aligned to IMGT reference sequences to assign V, D and J gene segments. For a sequence to be retained, a match of at least six nucleotides to both a V gene segment and a J gene segment was required. A rearrangement was called productive if the CDR3 had no stop codons and remained in frame with V and J, and every other rearrangement was called non-productive. CDR3 was defined according to IMGT convention as the region running from the second conserved V-encoded cysteine to the conserved J-encoded phenylalanine. The earlier analysis of around 640 of the donors excluded sequences that lacked an unambiguous match to a single V gene segment. In an earlier analysis of roughly 500 of the donors, V segments were called functional above 56.7% productive rearrangements and were called segregating when the between-donor standard deviation exceeded 5%. A statistical classification framework was developed to diagnose cytomegalovirus status using the catalog of TCR beta chain sequences. A later analysis assigned V and J genes by comparing TCR nucleotide sequences with IMGT/GENE-DB human TR gene sequences. In a later analysis, CDR3 sequences and most-parsimonious VDJ recombination scenarios were assigned using the TCRdist pipeline. In a later analysis, each TCR beta chain was defined by its CDR3 amino acid sequence together with its V-gene family, and reads without a unique V-gene family were excluded. As a way to deal with suspected cross-contamination and a sequencing artifact, a later analysis dropped roughly 600 nucleotide sequences that were highly shared and had low generation probability. In a later analysis, a clonal expansion index was calculated for each public chain from normalized within-repertoire ranks of inferred template counts. In a later analysis, generation probabilities were computed with a VDJ recombination model fitted to out-of-frame rearrangements, and the resulting probabilities were checked against IGoR. In a later analysis, TCR-TCR, TCR-HLA and TCR-CMV co-occurrence was scored with hypergeometric tests, and a repertoire-size bias correction was applied to TCR pairs. In a later analysis, false discovery rates were estimated by permuting HLA or CMV assignments 20 times. In a later analysis, co-occurring TCRs were grouped using DBSCAN, and TCRdist sequence similarity was added for clustering within HLA-allele-positive subsets. Repertoires with fewer than 30,000 or more than 120,000 public chains were left out of co-occurrence clustering, as were five repertoires with anomalous nucleotide sharing. The immuneACCESS repertoire file appears here via TCRdb, limited to in-frame rearrangements. These files lack a portion of the clones; in checked studies, under half of the deficit traces to unresolved V genes, and the cause of the others is not known. V, J and clone size are taken as reported in that table, and D and trimming were inferred from the DNA itself. The sample table records fewer than 150,000 clones; under 85% of these occur just once. The leading ten clones occupy 3.7% of the sample.

Comment on this clone: No cognate antigen has been identified for it. No qualities accompany the bases; no much larger clone lies one base away. This same CDR3 is encoded by further DNA sequences in the sample.

On the study overall, not on this receptor specifically: The classifier was reported to diagnose cytomegalovirus status with high specificity and sensitivity in both the original and validation cohorts. In a later analysis, the rate of TCR association differed among HLA loci, with DRB1 alleles having the most associated TCRs and HLA-C alleles having the fewest. The cohort was sequenced for TCR beta chains only, and without alpha or paired-chain data the features that could be detected were limited. A group of highly shared sequence variants was considered likely to be a technical artifact of the sequencing pipeline. Correlated functional status among segregating V segments might be attributable to linkage disequilibrium, but an unknown experimental factor could not be ruled out. Assigning TCR associations to individual alleles was difficult when HLA alleles, especially DR and DQ, strongly co-occurred. In a later genetic analysis, fewer N-insertions in productive TCRs were reported among donors in an Asian-associated ancestry cluster than the roughly 700-donor mean. Most CMV-associated TCR beta chains appeared to be HLA-restricted in a later analysis, and the HLA associations seemed to be driven largely by CMV exposure. The authors suggested that the approach could potentially be generalized to other disease states and immunological phenotypes. A total of 164 TCR beta chains were listed by the study as associated with cytomegalovirus. The only immune exposure information available for the cohort was CMV serostatus. The presence/absence analyses assumed that sequencing depth was roughly uniform across donors, and that assumption may not be true. While some public TCRs were present in many individuals, most TCR sequences turned up only very rarely across donors. A later analysis found that HLA-associated TCR beta chains were more clonally expanded and had lower generation probabilities than equally common non-associated chains. In an earlier analysis of a few hundred of the donors, most TCR beta V segments were observed in productive rearrangements about 90% or about 30% of the time, broadly matching IMGT annotations. The 87-base-pair reads could not distinguish some IMGT-functional V segments, including TRBV6-2 and TRBV6-3, so those segments were excluded. A further reported finding was that TCR beta sequences accurately predicted the HLA-A and HLA-B alleles for most subjects in the first cohort. At a false discovery rate of 0.05, a later analysis linked under 20,000 TCR beta sequences to specific HLA alleles. Because some donors lacked HLA typing at each locus, the association tests relied only on the typed subset. Because counts were too low, around 17 rarely observed V segments, including chromosome 9 orphons, were left out of the earlier analysis of approximately 500 of the donors. A later genetic analysis associated a missense DCLRE1C variant with V-gene and J-gene trimming of TCR beta chains, and an independent cohort replicated the association. In vitro tests confirmed that three of the cytomegalovirus-associated TCR beta chains recognize cytomegalovirus antigens. Several of the top co-occurrence clusters appeared to be linked to parvovirus B19, influenza, CMV and Epstein-Barr virus, according to a later analysis.

The sample comprised PBMCs. This clonotype originated in a human donor in good health. The V and J genes are TRBV5-1 and TRBJ2-5, with the D gene call left open. The DNA sequence is given as TGCGCCAGCAGCTTGGTATCGTACCAAGAGACCCAGTACTTC. Translation gives CASSLVSYQETQYF.